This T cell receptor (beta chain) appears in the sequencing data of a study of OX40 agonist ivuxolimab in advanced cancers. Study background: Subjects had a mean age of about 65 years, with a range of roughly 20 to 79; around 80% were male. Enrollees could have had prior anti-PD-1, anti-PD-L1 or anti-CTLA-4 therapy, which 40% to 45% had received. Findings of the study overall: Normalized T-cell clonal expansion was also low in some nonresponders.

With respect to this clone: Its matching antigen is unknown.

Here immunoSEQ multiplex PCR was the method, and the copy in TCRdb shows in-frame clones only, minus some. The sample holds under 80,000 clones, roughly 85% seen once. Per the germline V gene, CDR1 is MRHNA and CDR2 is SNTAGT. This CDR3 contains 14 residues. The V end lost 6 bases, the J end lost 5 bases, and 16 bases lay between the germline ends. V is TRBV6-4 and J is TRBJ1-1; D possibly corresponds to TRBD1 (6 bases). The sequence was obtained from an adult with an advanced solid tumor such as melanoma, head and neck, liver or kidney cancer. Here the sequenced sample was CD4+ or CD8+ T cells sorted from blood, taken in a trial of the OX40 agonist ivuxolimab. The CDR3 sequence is CASSLKQGGTEAFF. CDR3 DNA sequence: TGTGCCAGCAGCCTCAAACAGGGTGGAACTGAAGCTTTCTTT.